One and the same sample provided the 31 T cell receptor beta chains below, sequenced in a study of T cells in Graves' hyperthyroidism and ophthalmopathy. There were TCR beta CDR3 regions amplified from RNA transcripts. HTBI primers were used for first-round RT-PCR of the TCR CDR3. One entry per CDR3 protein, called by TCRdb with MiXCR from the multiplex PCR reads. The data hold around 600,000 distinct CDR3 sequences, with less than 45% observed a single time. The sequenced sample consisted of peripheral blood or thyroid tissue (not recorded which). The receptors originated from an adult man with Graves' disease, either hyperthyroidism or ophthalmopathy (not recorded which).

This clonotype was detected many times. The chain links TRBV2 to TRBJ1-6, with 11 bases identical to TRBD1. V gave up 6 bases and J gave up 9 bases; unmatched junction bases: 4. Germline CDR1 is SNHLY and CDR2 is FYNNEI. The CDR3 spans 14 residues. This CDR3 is CASRPGTGGSPLHF. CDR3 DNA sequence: TGTGCCAGCAGACCTGGGACAGGGGGTTCACCCCTCCACTTT.

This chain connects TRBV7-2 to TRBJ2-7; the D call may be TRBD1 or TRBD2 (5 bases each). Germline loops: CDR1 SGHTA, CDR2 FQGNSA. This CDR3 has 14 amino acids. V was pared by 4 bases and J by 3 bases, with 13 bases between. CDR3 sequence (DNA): TGTGCCAGCAGCTCAATAGGGGAGAGCTACGAGCAGTACTTC. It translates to CASSSIGESYEQYF.

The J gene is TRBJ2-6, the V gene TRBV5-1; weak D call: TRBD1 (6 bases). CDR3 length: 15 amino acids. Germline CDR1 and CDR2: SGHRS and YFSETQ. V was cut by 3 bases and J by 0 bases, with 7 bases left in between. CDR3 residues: CASSWDTSGANVLTF. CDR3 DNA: TGCGCCAGCAGCTGGGACACCTCTGGGGCCAACGTCCTGACTTTC.

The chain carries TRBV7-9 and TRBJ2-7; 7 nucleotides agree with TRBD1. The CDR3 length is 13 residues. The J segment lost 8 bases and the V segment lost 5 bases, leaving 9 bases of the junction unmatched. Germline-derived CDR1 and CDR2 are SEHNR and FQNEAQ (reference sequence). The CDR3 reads CASSDPTGYQQYF. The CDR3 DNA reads TGTGCCAGCAGCGACCCGACAGGGTATCAGCAGTACTTC.

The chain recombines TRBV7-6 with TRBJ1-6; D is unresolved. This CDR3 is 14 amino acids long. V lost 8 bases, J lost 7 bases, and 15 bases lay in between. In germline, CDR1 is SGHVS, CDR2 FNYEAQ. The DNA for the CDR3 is TGTGCCAGCTCACCATTCGGAAAGAATTCACCCCTCCACTTT. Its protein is CASSPFGKNSPLHF.

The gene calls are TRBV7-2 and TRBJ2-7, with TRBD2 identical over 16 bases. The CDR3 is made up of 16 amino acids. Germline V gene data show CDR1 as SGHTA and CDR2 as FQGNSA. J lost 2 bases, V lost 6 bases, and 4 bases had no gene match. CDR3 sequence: CASRVGLAGGPYEQYF. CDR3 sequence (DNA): TGTGCCAGCAGGGTGGGACTAGCGGGAGGGCCCTACGAGCAGTACTTC.

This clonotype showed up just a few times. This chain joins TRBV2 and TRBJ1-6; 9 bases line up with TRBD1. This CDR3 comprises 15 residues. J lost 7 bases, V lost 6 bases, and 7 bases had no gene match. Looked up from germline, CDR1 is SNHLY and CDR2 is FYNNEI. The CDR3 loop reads CASRPPGQGNSPLHF. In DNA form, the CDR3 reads TGTGCCAGCAGACCCCCGGGACAGGGCAATTCACCCCTCCACTTT.

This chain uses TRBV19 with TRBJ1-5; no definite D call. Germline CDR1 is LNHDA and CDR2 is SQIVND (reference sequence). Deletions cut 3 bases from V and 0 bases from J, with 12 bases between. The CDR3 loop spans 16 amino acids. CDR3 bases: TGTGCCAGTAGTATTCTGCAGAGCCCTAGCAATCAGCCCCAGCATTTT. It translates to CASSILQSPSNQPQHF.

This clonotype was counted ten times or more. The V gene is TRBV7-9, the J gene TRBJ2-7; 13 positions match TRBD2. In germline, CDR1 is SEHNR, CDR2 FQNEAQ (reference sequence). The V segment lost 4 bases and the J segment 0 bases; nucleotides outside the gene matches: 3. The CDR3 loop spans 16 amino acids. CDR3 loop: CASSSTSGRSSYEQYF. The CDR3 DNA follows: TGTGCCAGCAGCTCGACTAGCGGGAGGTCCTCCTACGAGCAGTACTTC. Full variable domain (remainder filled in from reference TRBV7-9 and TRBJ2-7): DTGVSQNPRHKITKRGQNVTFRCDPISEHNRLYWYRQTLGQGPEFLTYFQNEAQLEKSRLLSDRFSAERPKGSFSTLEIQRTEQGDSAMYLCASSSTSGRSSYEQYFGPGTRLTVT.

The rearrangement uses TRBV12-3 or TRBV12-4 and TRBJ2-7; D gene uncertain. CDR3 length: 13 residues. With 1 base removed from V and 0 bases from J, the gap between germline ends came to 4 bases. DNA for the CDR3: TGTGCCAGCAGTTTAGTAGTCTCCTACGAGCAGTACTTC. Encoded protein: CASSLVVSYEQYF.

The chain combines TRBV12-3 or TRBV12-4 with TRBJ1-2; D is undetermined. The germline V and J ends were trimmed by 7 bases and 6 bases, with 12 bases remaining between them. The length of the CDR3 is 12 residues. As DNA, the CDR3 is TGTGCCAGCACCGAGGGAGGACATGGCTACACCTTC. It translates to CASTEGGHGYTF.

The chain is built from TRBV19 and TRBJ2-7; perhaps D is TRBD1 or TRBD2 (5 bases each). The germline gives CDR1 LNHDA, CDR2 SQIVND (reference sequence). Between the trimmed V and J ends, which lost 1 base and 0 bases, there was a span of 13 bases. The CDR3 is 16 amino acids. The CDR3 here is CASSIALGEHSYEQYF. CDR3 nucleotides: TGTGCCAGTAGTATAGCTCTGGGGGAGCACTCCTACGAGCAGTACTTC.

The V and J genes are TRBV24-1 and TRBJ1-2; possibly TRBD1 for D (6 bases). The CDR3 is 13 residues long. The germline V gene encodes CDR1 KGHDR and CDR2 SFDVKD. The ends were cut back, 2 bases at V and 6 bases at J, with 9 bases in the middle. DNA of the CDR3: TGTGCCACCAGTGATTCCTACAGGGATGGCTACACCTTC. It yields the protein CATSDSYRDGYTF.

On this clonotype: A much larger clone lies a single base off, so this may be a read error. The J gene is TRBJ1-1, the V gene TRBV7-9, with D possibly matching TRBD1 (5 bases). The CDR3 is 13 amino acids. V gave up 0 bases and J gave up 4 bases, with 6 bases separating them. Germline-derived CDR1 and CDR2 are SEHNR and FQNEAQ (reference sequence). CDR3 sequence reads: CASSLATATEAFF. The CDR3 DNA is TGTGCCAGCAGCTTAGCGACAGCCACTGAAGCTTTCTTT.

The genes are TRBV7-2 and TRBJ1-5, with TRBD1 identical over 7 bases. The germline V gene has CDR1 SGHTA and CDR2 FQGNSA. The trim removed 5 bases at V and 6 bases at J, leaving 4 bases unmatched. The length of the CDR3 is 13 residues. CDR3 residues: CASSTGVTQPQHF. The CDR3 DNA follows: TGTGCCAGCAGCACAGGGGTTACTCAGCCCCAGCATTTT. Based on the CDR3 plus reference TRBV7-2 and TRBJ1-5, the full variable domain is GAGVSQSPSNKVTEKGKDVELRCDPISGHTALYWYRQSLGQGLEFLIYFQGNSAPDKSGLPSDRFSAERTGGSVSTLTIQRTQQEDSAVYLCASSTGVTQPQHFGDGTRLSIL.

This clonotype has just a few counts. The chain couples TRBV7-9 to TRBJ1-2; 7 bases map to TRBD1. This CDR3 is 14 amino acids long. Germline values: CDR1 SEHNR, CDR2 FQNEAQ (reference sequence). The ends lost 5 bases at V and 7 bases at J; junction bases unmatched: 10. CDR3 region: CASSQTTGTGGYTF. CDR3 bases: TGTGCCAGCAGCCAAACGACAGGGACGGGTGGCTACACCTTC.

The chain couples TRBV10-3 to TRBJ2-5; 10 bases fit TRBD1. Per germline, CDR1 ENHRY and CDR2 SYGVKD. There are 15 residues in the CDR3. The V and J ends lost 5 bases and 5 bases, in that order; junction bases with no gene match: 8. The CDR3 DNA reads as TGTGCCATCAGTTTACGGGACAGGGGTTTCGAGACCCAGTACTTC. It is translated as CAISLRDRGFETQYF.

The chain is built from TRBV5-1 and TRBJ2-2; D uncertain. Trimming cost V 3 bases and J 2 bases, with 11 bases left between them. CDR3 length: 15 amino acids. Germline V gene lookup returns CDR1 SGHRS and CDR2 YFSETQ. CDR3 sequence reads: CASSSEIVNTGELFF. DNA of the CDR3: TGCGCCAGCAGCTCCGAGATTGTCAACACCGGGGAGCTGTTTTTT.

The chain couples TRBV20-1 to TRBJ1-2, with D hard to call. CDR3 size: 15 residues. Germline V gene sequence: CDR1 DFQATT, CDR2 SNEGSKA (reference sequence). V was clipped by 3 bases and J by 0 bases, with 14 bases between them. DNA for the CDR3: TGCAGTGCTAGCTCCCTCGGGGTAACTAACTATGGCTACACCTTC. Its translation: CSASSLGVTNYGYTF.

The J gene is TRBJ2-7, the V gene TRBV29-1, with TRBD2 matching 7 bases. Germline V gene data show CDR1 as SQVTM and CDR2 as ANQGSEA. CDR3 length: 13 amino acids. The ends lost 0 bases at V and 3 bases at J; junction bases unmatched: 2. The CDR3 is CSVEDGGGYEQYF. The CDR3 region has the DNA TGCAGCGTTGAAGATGGGGGGGGCTACGAGCAGTACTTC.

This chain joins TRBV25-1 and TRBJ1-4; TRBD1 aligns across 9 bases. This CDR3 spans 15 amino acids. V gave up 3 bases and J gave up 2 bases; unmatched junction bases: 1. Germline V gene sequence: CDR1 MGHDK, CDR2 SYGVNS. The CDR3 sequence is CASSDGTGTNEKLFF. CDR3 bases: TGTGCCAGCAGTGACGGGACAGGGACTAATGAAAAACTGTTTTTT.

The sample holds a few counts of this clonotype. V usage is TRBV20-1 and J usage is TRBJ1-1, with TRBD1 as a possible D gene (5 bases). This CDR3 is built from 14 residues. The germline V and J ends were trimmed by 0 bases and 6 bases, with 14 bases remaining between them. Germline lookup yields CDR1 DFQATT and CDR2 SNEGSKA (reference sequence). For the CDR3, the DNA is TGCAGTGCTAGAGATCCGCGGGGCGAGGCTGAAGCTTTCTTT. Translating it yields CSARDPRGEAEAFF.

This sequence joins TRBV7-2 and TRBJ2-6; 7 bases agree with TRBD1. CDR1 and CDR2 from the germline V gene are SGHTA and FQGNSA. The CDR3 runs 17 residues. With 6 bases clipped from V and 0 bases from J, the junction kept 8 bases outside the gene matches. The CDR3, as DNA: TGTGCCAGCAGTGGCGGACAGGTCAACTCTGGGGCCAACGTCCTGACTTTC. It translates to CASSGGQVNSGANVLTF.

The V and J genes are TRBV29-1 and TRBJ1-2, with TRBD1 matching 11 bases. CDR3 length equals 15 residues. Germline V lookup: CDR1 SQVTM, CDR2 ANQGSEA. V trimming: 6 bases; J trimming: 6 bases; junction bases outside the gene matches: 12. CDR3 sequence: CSVASGTGGRDGYTF. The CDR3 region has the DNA TGCAGCGTAGCTTCCGGGACAGGGGGTAGAGATGGCTACACCTTC. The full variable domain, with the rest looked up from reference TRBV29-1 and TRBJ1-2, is SAVISQKPSRDICQRGTSLTIQCQVDSQVTMMFWYRQQPGQSLTLIATANQGSEATYESGFVIDKFPISRPNLTFSTLTVSNMSPEDSSIYLCSVASGTGGRDGYTFGSGTRLTVV.

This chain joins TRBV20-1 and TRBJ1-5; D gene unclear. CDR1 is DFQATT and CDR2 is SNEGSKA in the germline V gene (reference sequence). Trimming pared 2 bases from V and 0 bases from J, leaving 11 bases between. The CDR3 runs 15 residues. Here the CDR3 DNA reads TGCAGTGCTAGACGCGGGTTGGCTAGCAATCAGCCCCAGCATTTT. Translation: CSARRGLASNQPQHF.

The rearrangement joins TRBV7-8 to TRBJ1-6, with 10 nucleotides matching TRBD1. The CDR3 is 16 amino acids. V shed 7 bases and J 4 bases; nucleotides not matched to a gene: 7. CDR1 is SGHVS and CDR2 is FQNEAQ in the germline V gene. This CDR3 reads CASKGDRGTYNSPLHF. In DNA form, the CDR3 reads TGTGCCAGCAAAGGGGACAGGGGAACATATAATTCACCCCTCCACTTT.

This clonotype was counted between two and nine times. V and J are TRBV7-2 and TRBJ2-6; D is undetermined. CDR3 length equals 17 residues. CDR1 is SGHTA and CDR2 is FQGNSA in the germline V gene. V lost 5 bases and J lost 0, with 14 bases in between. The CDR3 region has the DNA TGTGCCAGCAGCGCGCGAAACAGAGGCTCTGGGGCCAACGTCCTGACTTTC. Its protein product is CASSARNRGSGANVLTF.

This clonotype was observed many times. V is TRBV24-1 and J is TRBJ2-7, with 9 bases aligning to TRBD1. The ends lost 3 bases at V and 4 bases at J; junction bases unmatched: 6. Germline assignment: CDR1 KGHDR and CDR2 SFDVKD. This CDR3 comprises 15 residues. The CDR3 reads CATSDGGQGPYEQYF. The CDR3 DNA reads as TGTGCCACCAGTGATGGGGGACAGGGTCCATACGAGCAGTACTTC.

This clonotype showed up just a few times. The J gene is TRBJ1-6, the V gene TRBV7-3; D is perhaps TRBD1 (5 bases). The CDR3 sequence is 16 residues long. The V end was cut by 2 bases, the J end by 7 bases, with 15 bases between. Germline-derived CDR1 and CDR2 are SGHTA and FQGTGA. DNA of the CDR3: TGTGCCAGCAGCTTATCCGCAGGGCGCACCAATTCACCCCTCCACTTT. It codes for CASSLSAGRTNSPLHF. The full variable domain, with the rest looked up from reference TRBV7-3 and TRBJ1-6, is GAGVSQTPSNKVTEKGKYVELRCDPISGHTALYWYRQSLGQGPEFLIYFQGTGAADDSGLPNDRFFAVRPEGSVSTLKIQRTERGDSAVYLCASSLSAGRTNSPLHFGNGTRLTVT.

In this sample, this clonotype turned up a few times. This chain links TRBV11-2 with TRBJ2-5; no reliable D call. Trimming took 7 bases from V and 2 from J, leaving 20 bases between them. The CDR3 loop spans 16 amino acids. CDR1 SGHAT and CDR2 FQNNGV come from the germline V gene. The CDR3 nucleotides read TGTGCCAGCAATCCATCCCCCGTCGGAAGTCAAGAGACCCAGTACTTC. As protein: CASNPSPVGSQETQYF.

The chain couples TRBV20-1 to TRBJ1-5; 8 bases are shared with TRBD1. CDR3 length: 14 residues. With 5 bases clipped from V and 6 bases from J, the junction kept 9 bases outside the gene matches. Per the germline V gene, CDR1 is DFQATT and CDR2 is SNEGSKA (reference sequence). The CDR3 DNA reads TGCAGTGCTTCAGAGACAGGGGTCCCTCAGCCCCAGCATTTT. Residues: CSASETGVPQPQHF.